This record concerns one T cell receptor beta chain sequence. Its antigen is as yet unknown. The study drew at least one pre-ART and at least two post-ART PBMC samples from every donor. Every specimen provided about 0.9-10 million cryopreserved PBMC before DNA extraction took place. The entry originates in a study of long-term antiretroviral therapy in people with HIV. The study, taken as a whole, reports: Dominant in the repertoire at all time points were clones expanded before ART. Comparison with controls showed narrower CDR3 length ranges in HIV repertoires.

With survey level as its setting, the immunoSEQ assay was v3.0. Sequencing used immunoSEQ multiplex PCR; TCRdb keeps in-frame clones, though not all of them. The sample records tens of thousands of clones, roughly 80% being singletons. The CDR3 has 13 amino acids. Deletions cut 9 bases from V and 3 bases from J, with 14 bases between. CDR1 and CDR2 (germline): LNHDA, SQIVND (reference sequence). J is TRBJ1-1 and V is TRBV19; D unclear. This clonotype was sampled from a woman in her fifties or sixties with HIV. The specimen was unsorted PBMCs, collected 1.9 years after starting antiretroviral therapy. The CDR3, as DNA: TGTGCCAGCCAGGATTCGAGGGACACTGAAGCTTTCTTT. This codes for CASQDSRDTEAFF.